The 27 T cell receptor beta chains listed next were all sequenced from one sample in a study of cytomegalovirus exposure and HLA in healthy donors (dated by TCRdb to about 2017). Receptor amplification or capture employed the immunoSEQ multiplex PCR assay. For the multiplex PCR, a mixture combining 60 forward primers for TCR Vbeta segments and 13 reverse primers for TCR Jbeta segments was used. As stored in TCRdb, this immuneACCESS dataset retains in-frame rearrangements with V and J assigned. A fraction of the clones does not appear; measured against another copy, unresolved V genes explain less than half of the discrepancy, and the remainder lacks a known reason. The sample records 140,000 to 150,000 clones, 70% of which are singletons. Jointly, the top ten make up approximately 2% of the sample. Sequencing used PBMCs. These receptors originate from a woman aged 60-70 years in good health and CMV-seropositive.

The J gene is TRBJ2-7, the V gene TRBV7-8; 9 bases fit TRBD1. J was trimmed by 2 bases and V by 5 bases; bases with no gene match: 7. CDR1 SGHVS and CDR2 FQNEAQ come from the germline V gene. This CDR3 spans 15 amino acids. This chain's CDR3 is CASSVDRGVTYEQYF. In nucleotides, the CDR3 is TGTGCCAGCAGCGTGGACAGGGGCGTCACCTACGAGCAGTACTTC.

The chain has TRBV27 and TRBJ2-3, with 9 bases matching TRBD2. The CDR3 loop spans 16 amino acids. Germline V gives CDR1 MNHEY, CDR2 SMNVEV (reference sequence). V shed 0 bases and J 5 bases; nucleotides not matched to a gene: 6. The CDR3 sequence: CASSLSPSGNRDTQYF. For the CDR3, the DNA is TGTGCCAGCAGTTTATCCCCTAGCGGGAATCGAGATACGCAGTATTTT.

The chain is built from TRBV18 and TRBJ1-1; possible D gene TRBD1, 6 bases. This CDR3 is 14 amino acids long. Per germline, CDR1 KGHSH and CDR2 LQKENI. V gave up 5 bases and J gave up 0 bases, with 10 bases separating them. CDR3 DNA sequence: TGTGCCAGCTCATTCCAGGGGATGAACACTGAAGCTTTCTTT. As protein: CASSFQGMNTEAFF.

This rearrangement joins TRBV6-5 to TRBJ1-3; 7 nucleotides agree with TRBD1. Germline V CDR1 and CDR2: MNHEY, SVGAGI. The CDR3 runs to 15 residues. V was clipped by 5 bases and J by 0 bases; unmatched bases: 4. This CDR3 is CASSTGQSSGNTIYF. The CDR3, as DNA: TGTGCCAGCAGTACGGGACAGAGCTCTGGAAACACCATATATTTT.

The chain combines TRBV5-1 with TRBJ1-3, with D perhaps matching TRBD1 (6 bases). This CDR3 is 15 amino acids long. Germline CDR1 and CDR2: SGHRS and YFSETQ. The CDR3 is CESLRAGVSGNTIYF. DNA of the CDR3: TGCGAATCACTGCGGGCAGGGGTCTCTGGAAACACCATATATTTT.

This chain links TRBV7-6 with TRBJ1-2; TRBD1 is a possible D gene (6 bases). Looked up from germline, CDR1 is SGHVS and CDR2 is FNYEAQ. CDR3 length equals 15 residues. V lost 5 bases and J lost 0, with 13 bases in between. CDR3 DNA sequence: TGTGCCAGCAGCCTGGGACAAGCTACTAACTATGGCTACACCTTC. It translates to CASSLGQATNYGYTF.

V usage is TRBV11-2 and J usage is TRBJ1-1; tentative D call: TRBD1 (5 bases). The germline gives CDR1 SGHAT, CDR2 FQNNGV. Trimming stripped 5 bases from V and 0 bases from J, with 16 bases between. The CDR3 loop spans 16 amino acids. The CDR3 region is CASSPYLGGMNTEAFF. In DNA, the CDR3 is TGTGCCAGCAGCCCTTACCTGGGGGGTATGAACACTGAAGCTTTCTTT.

The V and J genes are TRBV11-2 and TRBJ2-7; TRBD1 matches 8 bases. The junction had 10 bases not matched to a gene; V was cut back by 5 bases and J by 4 bases. The CDR3 sequence is 15 residues long. CDR1 is SGHAT, CDR2 FQNNGV, per germline. The CDR3 loop reads CASSPLAGGSYEQYF. The CDR3 DNA is TGTGCCAGCAGCCCCTTGGCAGGGGGCAGTTACGAGCAGTACTTC.

This chain links TRBV6-5 with TRBJ1-2; no clear D gene. In germline, CDR1 is MNHEY, CDR2 SVGAGI. The CDR3 consists of 14 residues. V was cut by 2 bases and J by 5 bases, with 12 bases left in between. The CDR3 DNA reads as TGTGCCAGCAGTTACGAGGAGCGCGGATATGGCTACACCTTC. Its translation: CASSYEERGYGYTF.

This clone appeared a single time. The CDR3 DNA is TGTGCCAGCAGTACAGGGGTTGAAGCTTTCTTT. It encodes CASSTGVEAFF. V is TRBV28 and J is TRBJ1-1; 7 bases map to TRBD1. With 5 bases clipped from V and 7 bases from J, the junction kept 1 base outside the gene matches. CDR3 size: 11 residues. Germline CDR1 and CDR2: MDHEN and SYDVKM.

The rearrangement joins TRBV6-6 to TRBJ1-3; TRBD1 is a possible D gene (5 bases). Trimming took off 11 bases at V and 4 bases at J, with 21 bases between the two ends. Germline V lookup: CDR1 MNHNY, CDR2 SVGAGI (reference sequence). The CDR3 runs to 15 residues. CDR3 sequence (DNA): TGTGCCTGCACAGTACGGGGCGGGGTGGGAAACACCATATATTTT. This codes for CACTVRGGVGNTIYF.

This chain links TRBV9 with TRBJ1-4; D ambiguous. V lost 4 bases, J lost 3 bases, and 13 bases lay in between. The germline gives CDR1 SGDLS, CDR2 YYNGEE. The CDR3 has 15 amino acids. The CDR3 loop is CASSPTPGSNEKLFF. The DNA of the CDR3 is TGTGCCAGCAGCCCCACGCCGGGGTCTAATGAAAAACTGTTTTTT. The full variable domain, rest sourced from reference TRBV9 and TRBJ1-4, is DSGVTQTPKHLITATGQRVTLRCSPRSGDLSVYWYQQSLDQGLQFLIQYYNGEERAKGNILERFSAQQFPDLHSELNLSSLELGDSALYFCASSPTPGSNEKLFFGSGTQLSVL.

The rearrangement uses TRBV15 and TRBJ1-1, with D possibly TRBD1 on 6 matching bases. The V gene's germline CDR1 is LNHNV and CDR2 YYDKDF (reference sequence). The CDR3 is made up of 16 amino acids. Trimming removed 1 base from V and 1 base from J, with 13 bases in between. The CDR3 sequence: CATSRGLDRPNTEAFF. CDR3 sequence (DNA): TGTGCCACCAGCAGAGGCCTGGACAGACCGAACACTGAAGCTTTCTTT. Using reference TRBV15 and TRBJ1-1 for the parts outside the CDR3, the full variable domain is DAMVIQNPRYQVTQFGKPVTLSCSQTLNHNVMYWYQQKSSQAPKLLFHYYDKDFNNEADTPDNFQSRRPNTSFCFLDIRSPGLGDTAMYLCATSRGLDRPNTEAFFGQGTRLTVV.

This clone was counted a single time. The CDR3 bases are TGTGCCAGCAAAACCGGGACAGGTTCCTACGAGCAGTACTTC. Translating gives CASKTGTGSYEQYF. The rearrangement joins TRBV28 to TRBJ2-7; 8 bases are shared with TRBD1. V trimming: 7 bases; J trimming: 1 base; junction bases outside the gene matches: 6. The length of the CDR3 is 14 residues. CDR1 and CDR2 from the germline V gene are MDHEN and SYDVKM.

This clone was counted a few times. This chain connects TRBV13 to TRBJ2-7; D is possibly TRBD2 (6 bases). CDR1 and CDR2 (germline): PRHDT, FYEKMQ (reference sequence). V lost 5 bases, J lost 1 base, and 12 bases lay in between. The CDR3 is 14 amino acids. The CDR3 loop is CASSPGLLSYEQYF. The CDR3 DNA sequence: TGTGCCAGCAGCCCGGGACTCCTATCCTACGAGCAGTACTTC.

This clone was observed a handful of times. The chain combines TRBV29-1 with TRBJ1-2; 9 nucleotides align to TRBD1. The trim removed 1 base at V and 2 bases at J, leaving 8 bases unmatched. The CDR3 is 16 residues long. CDR1 SQVTM and CDR2 ANQGSEA come from the germline V gene. The CDR3 sequence: CSVEGWRDRVNYGYTF. The DNA of the CDR3 is TGCAGCGTTGAAGGCTGGCGGGACAGGGTAAACTATGGCTACACCTTC.

V is TRBV19 and J is TRBJ1-6; D is uncertain. The CDR3 spans 14 residues. V dropped 5 bases and J dropped 6 bases, with 11 bases sitting between them. Germline V gives CDR1 LNHDA, CDR2 SQIVND (reference sequence). CDR3 sequence reads: CASSLKLPNSPLHF. In DNA form, the CDR3 reads TGTGCCAGTAGTCTCAAACTTCCTAATTCACCCCTCCACTTT.

This chain connects TRBV6-6 to TRBJ1-2; 9 positions match TRBD1. Per the germline V gene, CDR1 is MNHNY and CDR2 is SVGAGI (reference sequence). The CDR3 extends over 14 amino acids. The V segment lost 2 bases and the J segment 8 bases; nucleotides outside the gene matches: 6. The chain's CDR3 is CASSYEQGAKGYTF. DNA of the CDR3: TGTGCCAGCAGTTACGAACAGGGGGCTAAAGGCTACACCTTC.

V gene TRBV7-9 combines with J gene TRBJ1-1; D unresolved. The CDR3 totals 14 residues. The ends were cut back, 5 bases at V and 0 bases at J, with 10 bases in the middle. The germline gives CDR1 SEHNR, CDR2 FQNEAQ (reference sequence). For the CDR3, the DNA is TGTGCCAGCAGCCGGAGGGAAGTGAACACTGAAGCTTTCTTT. Amino acids: CASSRREVNTEAFF.

The chain combines TRBV28 with TRBJ2-7, with TRBD1 as a possible D gene (6 bases). This CDR3 has 16 residues. Germline V CDR1 and CDR2: MDHEN, SYDVKM. V was trimmed by 6 bases and J by 2 bases, leaving 20 bases between them. CDR3 nucleotide sequence: TGTGCCAGCAGCCCACGTGTTCCGGGACATGCCTACGAGCAGTACTTC. It yields the protein CASSPRVPGHAYEQYF.

V and J are TRBV5-1 and TRBJ1-1; 7 nucleotides align to TRBD1. This CDR3 region has 14 residues. In germline, CDR1 is SGHRS, CDR2 YFSETQ. With 4 bases clipped from V and 0 bases from J, the junction kept 3 bases outside the gene matches. The CDR3 region is CASSTGQMNTEAFF. CDR3 sequence (DNA): TGCGCCAGCAGCACGGGACAGATGAACACTGAAGCTTTCTTT.

This chain uses TRBV5-4 with TRBJ2-3, with 7 bases fitting TRBD1. CDR3 length: 16 amino acids. V was pared by 4 bases and J by 0 bases, with 8 bases of the junction left unmatched. The V gene's germline CDR1 is SGHNT and CDR2 YYREEE (reference sequence). CDR3 sequence (DNA): TGTGCCAGCAGCCCGGGACAGCGAACTAGCACAGATACGCAGTATTTT. Translation gives CASSPGQRTSTDTQYF.

V is TRBV28 and J is TRBJ2-7; the match to TRBD1 covers 11 bases. Germline loops: CDR1 MDHEN, CDR2 SYDVKM. This CDR3 is built from 16 residues. The J segment lost 5 bases and the V segment lost 4 bases, leaving 10 bases of the junction unmatched. CDR3 nucleotides: TGTGCCAGCAGTTCCCTAGGACAGGGGGCGCTTGACGAGCAGTACTTC. This translates into CASSSLGQGALDEQYF.

The chain couples TRBV28 to TRBJ1-1, with 7 nucleotides matching TRBD1. V lost 6 bases, J lost 4 bases, and 11 bases stayed unmatched. CDR1 and CDR2 (germline): MDHEN, SYDVKM. This CDR3 is built from 15 residues. The DNA of the CDR3 is TGTGCCAGCAGCCAATCAGGGGGAAGGGTCACTGAAGCTTTCTTT. Amino acid sequence: CASSQSGGRVTEAFF.

This clone was recorded a few times. The chain has TRBV28 and TRBJ2-3; D is possibly TRBD1 (6 bases). The germline gives CDR1 MDHEN, CDR2 SYDVKM. This CDR3 region has 11 residues. Trimming pared 6 bases from V and 10 bases from J, leaving 11 bases between. The CDR3 spells CASSLWGPQYF. The CDR3 DNA follows: TGTGCCAGCAGCCTTTGGGGGCCGCAGTATTTT.

The V gene is TRBV5-5, the J gene TRBJ1-2, with 9 positions matching TRBD1. J lost 5 bases, V lost 3 bases, and 14 bases had no gene match. The CDR3 spans 17 residues. CDR1 is SGHKS and CDR2 is YYEKEE in the germline V gene (reference sequence). The chain's CDR3 is CASSSTIGQGSTYGYTF. CDR3 DNA sequence: TGTGCCAGCAGCTCAACGATTGGACAGGGGTCCACATATGGCTACACCTTC.

The chain joins TRBV5-1 to TRBJ2-1, with D tentatively TRBD2 (5 bases). V lost 4 bases, J lost 10 bases, and 12 bases lay in between. CDR3 length: 12 residues. In germline, CDR1 is SGHRS, CDR2 YFSETQ. CDR3 residues: CASSLTTREQFF. CDR3 in DNA: TGCGCCAGCAGCCTGACCACTAGGGAGCAGTTCTTC.